This T cell receptor (beta chain) was sequenced during a study of cytomegalovirus exposure and HLA in healthy donors. Whole-study results and caveats: When analyzed later, a missense DCLRE1C variant was found to be linked to TCR beta V- and J-gene trimming. Using the classifier, cytomegalovirus status was reportedly diagnosed with high specificity and sensitivity.

The study ran its PCR with 60 Vbeta and 13 Jbeta primers. Sequenced by immunoSEQ multiplex PCR; TCRdb stores in-frame clones only, minus some. The clone table shows around 120,000 clones, with the ten largest holding about 0.58%. Note on this clone: Its antigen is not known.

V shed 0 bases and J shed 6 bases, with 11 bases lying between them. The CDR3 length is 14 residues. Germline V CDR1 and CDR2: SGHRS, YFSETQ. This sequence was found in a man in his forties or fifties in good health and CMV-seronegative. Sequencing was performed on PBMCs. This chain joins TRBV5-1 and TRBJ2-3; no clear D gene. As DNA, the CDR3 is TGCGCCAGCAGCTTGGCCAACAGTCTGGATACGCAGTATTTT. Protein product: CASSLANSLDTQYF.